This T cell receptor (beta chain) came from a study of identical twins. TCRdb re-derived calls from the 5' RACE reads in MiXCR, one entry per CDR3 protein. Counted here are about 690,000 distinct CDR3 sequences, 5.5% to 6.5% occurring once; the ten biggest clones make up 1.5% to 2%. This clonotype was seen repeatedly, ten times or more. Its antigen remains unknown. The V end was cut by 5 bases, the J end by 3 bases, with 17 bases between. CDR1 is SGHTA, CDR2 FQGNSA, per germline. The CDR3 covers 15 residues. Study results and caveats: Twin sharing of out-of-frame TCR alpha was underestimated by models in monozygotic pairs.

The sequence came from a man between 18 and 35 years old in good health. The material sequenced was naive T cells sorted from blood. This chain uses TRBV7-2 with TRBJ2-7; D is unresolved. The CDR3 coding sequence is TGTGCCAGCAGCCTAAGCTGGGGAAATTTCTACGAGCAGTACTTC. As protein: CASSLSWGNFYEQYF. Full variable domain (outside the CDR3, taken from reference TRBV7-2 and TRBJ2-7): GAGVSQSPSNKVTEKGKDVELRCDPISGHTALYWYRQSLGQGLEFLIYFQGNSAPDKSGLPSDRFSAERTGGSVSTLTIQRTQQEDSAVYLCASSLSWGNFYEQYFGPGTRLTVT.